These 12 T cell receptor beta chains came from one sample sequenced in a study of beta chain features in type 1 diabetes. cDNA synthesis used the whole RNA isolate, giving expressed TCRB sequences. Only in-frame clones appear in the TCRdb table, and some are missing; sequencing was by immunoSEQ multiplex PCR. The profile shows 200,000 to 300,000 clones, 25% to 30% of them singletons. Sequencing used central memory CD4+ T cells from blood. These receptors all stem from a man aged 30 to 45 in good health.

The J gene is TRBJ2-3, the V gene TRBV5-1, with D unresolved. CDR3 length equals 14 residues. Germline V gene lookup returns CDR1 SGHRS and CDR2 YFSETQ. Trimming removed 1 base from V and 2 bases from J, with 8 bases in between. The CDR3 region has the DNA TGCGCCAGCAGCTTGATCGAAATCACAGATACGCAGTATTTT. It translates to CASSLIEITDTQYF.

This clone occurred many times. The rearrangement uses TRBV7-2 and TRBJ2-7, with TRBD2 as a possible D gene (6 bases). Germline loops: CDR1 SGHTA, CDR2 FQGNSA. V was clipped by 5 bases and J by 2 bases, with 13 bases between them. This CDR3 region has 14 residues. CDR3 amino acids: CASSPASVPYEQYF. CDR3 bases: TGTGCCAGCAGCCCCGCTAGCGTACCCTACGAGCAGTACTTC.

This clone was seen a few times. CDR3 residues: CASSAGTGGYNEQFF. The CDR3 nucleotides read TGTGCCAGCAGTGCCGGGACAGGGGGTTACAATGAGCAGTTCTTC. The rearrangement links TRBV28 to TRBJ2-1; 11 bases agree with TRBD1. Germline-derived CDR1 and CDR2 are MDHEN and SYDVKM. Trimming took 5 bases from V and 4 from J; bases not matched to a gene: 4. The CDR3 has 15 amino acids. The full variable domain, completed using reference TRBV28 and TRBJ2-1, is DVKVTQSSRYLVKRTGEKVFLECVQDMDHENMFWYRQDPGLGLRLIYFSYDVKMKEKGDIPEGYSVSREKKERFSLILESASTNQTSMYLCASSAGTGGYNEQFFGPGTRLTVL.

V is TRBV25-1 and J is TRBJ1-4; no reliable D call. The CDR3 extends over 14 amino acids. The ends were cut back, 5 bases at V and 0 bases at J, with 7 bases in the middle. CDR1 and CDR2 (germline): MGHDK, SYGVNS. The CDR3 loop reads CASSNRATNEKLFF. CDR3 nucleotide sequence: TGTGCCAGCAGTAATCGTGCAACTAATGAAAAACTGTTTTTT.

The chain recombines TRBV6-5 with TRBJ2-7, with D tentatively TRBD1 (6 bases). The CDR3 sequence is 15 residues long. The germline CDR1 and CDR2 sequences are MNHEY and SVGAGI. The germline V and J ends were trimmed by 4 bases and 2 bases, with 15 bases remaining between them. The CDR3 sequence is CASSLTGHRTYEQYF. For the CDR3, the DNA is TGTGCCAGCAGTTTAACGGGACACAGAACCTACGAGCAGTACTTC.

The chain couples TRBV11-2 to TRBJ2-7; possible D gene TRBD2, 5 bases. With 3 bases removed from V and 0 bases from J, the gap between germline ends came to 6 bases. The CDR3 spans 13 residues. CDR1 and CDR2 (germline): SGHAT, FQNNGV. CDR3 DNA: TGTGCCAGCAGCTTTACTAGCTCCTACGAGCAGTACTTC. Its protein is CASSFTSSYEQYF.

This clone was seen only a few times. The chain employs TRBV30 and TRBJ2-1; TRBD2 agrees at 10 bases. Losses at the gene ends were 0 bases for V and 10 bases for J; bases not matched to a gene: 9. Germline V lookup: CDR1 GTSNPN, CDR2 SVGIG (reference sequence). The CDR3 covers 15 residues. CDR3: CAWSVRGSGRLEQFF. CDR3 in DNA: TGTGCCTGGAGTGTACGAGGTAGCGGGAGGCTCGAGCAGTTCTTC.

V and J are TRBV18 and TRBJ2-6, with D perhaps matching TRBD1 or TRBD2 (5 bases each). Trimming took 5 bases from V and 0 from J, leaving 14 bases between them. Germline loops: CDR1 KGHSH, CDR2 LQKENI. The CDR3 length is 17 residues. The CDR3 nucleotides are TGTGCCAGCTCATCTTTCCGGGACCTCTCTGGGGCCAACGTCCTGACTTTC. The encoded protein is CASSSFRDLSGANVLTF. Drawing the rest from reference TRBV18 and TRBJ2-6, the complete variable domain is NAGVMQNPRHLVRRRGQEARLRCSPMKGHSHVYWYRQLPEEGLKFMVYLQKENIIDESGMPKERFSAEFPKEGPSILRIQQVVRGDSAAYFCASSSFRDLSGANVLTFGAGSRLTVL.

The chain carries TRBV5-1 and TRBJ2-3, with 11 bases lining up with TRBD2. The CDR3 runs to 16 residues. Germline V gene sequence: CDR1 SGHRS, CDR2 YFSETQ. J gave up 0 bases and V 3 bases, and 3 bases lay outside the gene matches. The CDR3 region has the DNA TGCGCCAGCAGCTCTATAGCGGGGGGGAGCACAGATACGCAGTATTTT. This sequence encodes CASSSIAGGSTDTQYF.

This clone occurred a few times. The sample carries other DNA sequences with the same CDR3. The chain recombines TRBV25-1 with TRBJ2-7, with no clear D. The CDR3 has 11 residues. Germline assignment: CDR1 MGHDK and CDR2 SYGVNS. V was cut by 5 bases and J by 4 bases, with 6 bases left in between. The CDR3 reads CASSRRYEQYF. The CDR3 DNA reads TGTGCCAGCAGTAGACGGTACGAGCAGTACTTC.

The CDR3 reads CASSESDRGEQFF. CDR3 bases: TGCGCCAGCAGTGAATCTGACAGGGGTGAGCAGTTCTTC. The V gene is TRBV10-2, the J gene TRBJ2-1, with TRBD1 identical over 8 bases. CDR3 length equals 13 residues. Germline V CDR1 and CDR2: WSHSY, SAAADI. The V gene end was trimmed by 3 bases and the J gene end by 9 bases; junction bases not matched to a gene: 4.

This clone was seen a handful of times. The genes are TRBV11-3 and TRBJ2-5, with a weak D call TRBD1 (6 bases). CDR1 and CDR2 from the germline V gene are SGHNT and YENEEA. The V end was cut by 5 bases, the J end by 3 bases, with 7 bases between. This CDR3 contains 12 residues. For the CDR3, the DNA is TGTGCCAGCAGCCGGACAGAAGAGACCCAGTACTTC. Translation gives CASSRTEETQYF.